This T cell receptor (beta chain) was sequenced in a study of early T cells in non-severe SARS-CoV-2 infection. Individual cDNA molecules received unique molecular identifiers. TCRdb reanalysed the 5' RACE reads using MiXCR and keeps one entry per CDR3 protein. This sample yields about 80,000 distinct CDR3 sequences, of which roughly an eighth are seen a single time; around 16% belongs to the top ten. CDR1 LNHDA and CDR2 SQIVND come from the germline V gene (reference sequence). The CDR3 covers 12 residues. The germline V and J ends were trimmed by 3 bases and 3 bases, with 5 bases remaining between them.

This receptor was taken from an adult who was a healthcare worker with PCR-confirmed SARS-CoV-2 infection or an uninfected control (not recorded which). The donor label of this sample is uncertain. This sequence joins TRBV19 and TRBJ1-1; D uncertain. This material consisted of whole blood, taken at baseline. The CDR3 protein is CASSMAYTEAFF. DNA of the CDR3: TGTGCCAGTAGTATGGCCTACACTGAAGCTTTCTTT.